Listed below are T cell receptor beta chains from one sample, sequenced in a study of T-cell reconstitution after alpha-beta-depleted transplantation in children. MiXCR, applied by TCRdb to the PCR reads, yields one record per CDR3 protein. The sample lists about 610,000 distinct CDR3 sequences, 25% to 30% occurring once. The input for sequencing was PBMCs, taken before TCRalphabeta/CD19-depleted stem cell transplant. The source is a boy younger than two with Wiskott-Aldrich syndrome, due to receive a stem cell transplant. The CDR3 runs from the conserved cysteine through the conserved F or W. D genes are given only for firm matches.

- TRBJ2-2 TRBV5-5 CASSLNSRGELFF
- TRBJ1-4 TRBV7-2 CASSLALGEKLFF
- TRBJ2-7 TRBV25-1 CASSDAAWSSYEQYF
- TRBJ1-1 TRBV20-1 CSAGSQSINTEAFF
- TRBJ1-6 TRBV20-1 CSARSTYNSPLHF
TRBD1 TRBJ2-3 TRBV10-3 CAISVGQGVTDTQYF
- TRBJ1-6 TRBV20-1 CSGWVFRAPLHF
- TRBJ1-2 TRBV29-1 CSASDRGGYTF
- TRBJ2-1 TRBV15 CATSRVSGGYNEQFF
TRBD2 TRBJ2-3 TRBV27 CASRKILTSGNSGTQYF
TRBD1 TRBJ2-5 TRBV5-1 CASSLRQGPPETQYF
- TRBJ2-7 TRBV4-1 CASSQDESGQTNLYEQYF
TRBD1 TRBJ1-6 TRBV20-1 CSADPGQGNSPLHF
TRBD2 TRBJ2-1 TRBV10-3 CATRTSGPLDEQFF
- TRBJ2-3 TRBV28 CASSFSATSTDTQYF
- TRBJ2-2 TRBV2 CARGLNTGELFF
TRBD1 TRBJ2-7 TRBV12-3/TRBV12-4 CASSPRTGLSSYEQYF
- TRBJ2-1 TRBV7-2 CASSWERVREGRSYNEQFF
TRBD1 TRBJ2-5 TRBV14 CASSQVGQGAEETQYF
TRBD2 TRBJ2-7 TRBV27 CASSLFAGEIYEQYF
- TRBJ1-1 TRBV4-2 CASSQDSGNTEAFF
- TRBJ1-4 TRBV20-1 CSALDSDNEKLFF
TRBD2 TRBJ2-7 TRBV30 CAWSTSAYEQYF
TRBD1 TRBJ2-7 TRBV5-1 CASSLGGQGVGFEQYF
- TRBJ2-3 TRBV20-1 CSASGRRTDTQYF
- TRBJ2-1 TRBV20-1 CSASKGRYNEQFF
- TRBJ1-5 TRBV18 CASSLPDRQPQHF
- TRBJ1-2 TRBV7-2 CASSLVHTIYGYTF
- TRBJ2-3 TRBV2 CASTITVDTQYF
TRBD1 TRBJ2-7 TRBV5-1 CASSLTGQCYEQYF
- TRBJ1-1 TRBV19 CASSIWANTEAFF
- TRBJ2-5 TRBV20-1 CSATGLLQETQYF
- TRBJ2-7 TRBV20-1 CSASKVLLGSHEQYF
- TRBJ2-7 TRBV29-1 CSVEVQLHEQYF
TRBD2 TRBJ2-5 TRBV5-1 CASSGTSGAMSQYF
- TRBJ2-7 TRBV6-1 CASSEALGGALPKQYF
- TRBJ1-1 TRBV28 CASSLWYTEAFF
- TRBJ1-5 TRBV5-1 CASRKEFSSNQPQHF
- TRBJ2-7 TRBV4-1 CASAIAVLYEQYF
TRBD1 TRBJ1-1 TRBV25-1 CASSETGTGEAFF
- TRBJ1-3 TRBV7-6 CASSLGSRASSGNTIYF
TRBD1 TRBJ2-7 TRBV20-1 CSARSGGAYEQYF
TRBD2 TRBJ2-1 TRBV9 CASSVATWREGRNEQFF
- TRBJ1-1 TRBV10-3 CAISPQRNTEAFF
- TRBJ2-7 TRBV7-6 CASSLGEGAYEQYF
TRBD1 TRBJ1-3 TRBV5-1 CASSGTGFTGNTIYF
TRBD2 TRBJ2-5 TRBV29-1 CSVGGGERETQYF
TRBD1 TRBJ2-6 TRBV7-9 CASSRLRTGAAAGANVLTF
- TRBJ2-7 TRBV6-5 CASSLLGELYEQYF
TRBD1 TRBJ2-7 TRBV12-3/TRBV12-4 CASSYSGTGTGTYEQYF
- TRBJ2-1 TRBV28 CARWIVSSYNEQFF
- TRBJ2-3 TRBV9 CASSVGHPDTQYF
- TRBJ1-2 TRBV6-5 CASSYDAGRYGYTF